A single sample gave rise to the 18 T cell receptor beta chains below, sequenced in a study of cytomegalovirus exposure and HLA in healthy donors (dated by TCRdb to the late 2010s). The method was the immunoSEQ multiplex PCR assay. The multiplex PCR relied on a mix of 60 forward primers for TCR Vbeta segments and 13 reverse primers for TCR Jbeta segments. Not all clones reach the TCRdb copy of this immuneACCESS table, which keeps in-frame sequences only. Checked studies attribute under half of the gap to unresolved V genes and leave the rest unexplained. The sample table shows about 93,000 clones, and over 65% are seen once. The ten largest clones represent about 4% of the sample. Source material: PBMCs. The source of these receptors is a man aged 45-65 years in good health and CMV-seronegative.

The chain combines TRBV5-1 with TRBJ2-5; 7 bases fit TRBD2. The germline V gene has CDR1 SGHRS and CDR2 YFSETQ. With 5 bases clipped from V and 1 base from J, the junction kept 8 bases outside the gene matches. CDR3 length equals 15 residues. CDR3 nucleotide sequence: TGCGCCAGCAGTCCGGACCCTAGCGGCCAAGAGACCCAGTACTTC. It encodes CASSPDPSGQETQYF.

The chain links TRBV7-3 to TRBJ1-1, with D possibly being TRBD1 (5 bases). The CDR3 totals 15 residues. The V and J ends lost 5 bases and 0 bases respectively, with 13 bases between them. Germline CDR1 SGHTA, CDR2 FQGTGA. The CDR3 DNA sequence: TGTGCCAGCAGCCGAGACAGTACCTTGAACACTGAAGCTTTCTTT. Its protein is CASSRDSTLNTEAFF.

Written as DNA, the CDR3 is TGTGCCAGCAGTGTTAGGGGTTGGGATACGCAGTATTTT. It encodes CASSVRGWDTQYF. The chain employs TRBV6-1 and TRBJ2-3; possibly TRBD1 for D (5 bases). Germline V gene data show CDR1 as MNHNS and CDR2 as SASEGT. The CDR3 length is 13 residues. Deletions cut 4 bases from V and 6 bases from J, with 11 bases between.

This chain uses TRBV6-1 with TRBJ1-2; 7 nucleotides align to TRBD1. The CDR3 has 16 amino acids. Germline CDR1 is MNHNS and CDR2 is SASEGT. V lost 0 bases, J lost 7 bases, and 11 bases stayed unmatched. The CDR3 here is CASSEAGQLRRLGYTF. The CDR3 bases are TGTGCCAGCAGTGAAGCGGGACAGCTACGAAGGCTTGGCTACACCTTC.

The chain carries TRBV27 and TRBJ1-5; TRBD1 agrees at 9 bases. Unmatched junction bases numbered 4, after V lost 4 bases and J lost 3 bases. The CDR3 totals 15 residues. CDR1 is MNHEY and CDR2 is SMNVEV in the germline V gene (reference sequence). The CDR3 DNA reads TGTGCCAGCAGTTCGGGACAGGGTTACAATCAGCCCCAGCATTTT. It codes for CASSSGQGYNQPQHF.

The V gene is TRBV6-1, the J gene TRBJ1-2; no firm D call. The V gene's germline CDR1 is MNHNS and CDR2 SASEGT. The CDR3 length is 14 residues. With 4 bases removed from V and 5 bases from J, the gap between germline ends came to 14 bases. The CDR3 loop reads CASSVGGPGYGYTF. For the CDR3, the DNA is TGTGCCAGCAGTGTGGGCGGGCCGGGGTATGGCTACACCTTC.

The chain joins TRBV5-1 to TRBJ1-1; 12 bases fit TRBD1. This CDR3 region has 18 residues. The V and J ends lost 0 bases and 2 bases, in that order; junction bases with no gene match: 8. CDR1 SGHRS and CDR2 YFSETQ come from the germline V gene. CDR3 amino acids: CASSLEGTGGPLNTEAFF. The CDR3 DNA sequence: TGCGCCAGCAGCTTGGAAGGGACAGGGGGCCCTCTTAACACTGAAGCTTTCTTT. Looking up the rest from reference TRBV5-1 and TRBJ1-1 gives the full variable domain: KAGVTQTPRYLIKTRGQQVTLSCSPISGHRSVSWYQQTPGQGLQFLFEYFSETQRNKGNFPGRFSGRQFSNSRSEMNVSTLELGDSALYLCASSLEGTGGPLNTEAFFGQGTRLTVV.

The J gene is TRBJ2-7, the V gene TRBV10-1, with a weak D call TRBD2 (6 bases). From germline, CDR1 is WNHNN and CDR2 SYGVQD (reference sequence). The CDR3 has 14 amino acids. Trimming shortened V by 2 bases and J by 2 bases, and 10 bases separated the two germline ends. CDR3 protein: CASSERSGAYEQYF. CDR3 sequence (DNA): TGCGCCAGCAGTGAGCGGTCGGGAGCCTACGAGCAGTACTTC.

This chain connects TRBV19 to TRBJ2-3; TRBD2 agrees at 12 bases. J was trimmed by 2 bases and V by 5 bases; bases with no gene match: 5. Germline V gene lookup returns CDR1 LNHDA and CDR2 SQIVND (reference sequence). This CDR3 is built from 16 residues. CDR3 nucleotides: TGTGCCAGTAGTGGGCGACTAGCGGGAGACACAGATACGCAGTATTTT. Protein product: CASSGRLAGDTDTQYF. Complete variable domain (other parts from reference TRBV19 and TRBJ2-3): DGGITQSPKYLFRKEGQNVTLSCEQNLNHDAMYWYRQDPGQGLRLIYYSQIVNDFQKGDIAEGYSVSREKKESFPLTVTSAQKNPTAFYLCASSGRLAGDTDTQYFGPGTRLTVL.

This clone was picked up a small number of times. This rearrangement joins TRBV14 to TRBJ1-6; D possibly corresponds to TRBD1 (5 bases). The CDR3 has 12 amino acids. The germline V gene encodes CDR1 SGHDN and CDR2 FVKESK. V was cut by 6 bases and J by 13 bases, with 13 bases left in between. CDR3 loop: CASSLSAGPLHF. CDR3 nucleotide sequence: TGTGCCAGCAGTCTGTCAGCAGGGCCCCTCCACTTT.

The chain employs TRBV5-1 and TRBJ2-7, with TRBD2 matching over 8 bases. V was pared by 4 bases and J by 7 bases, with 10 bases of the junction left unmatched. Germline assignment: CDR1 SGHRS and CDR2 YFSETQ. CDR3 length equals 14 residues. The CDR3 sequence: CASSAGGSRGEQYF. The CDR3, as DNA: TGCGCCAGCAGCGCGGGGGGCAGCCGAGGGGAGCAGTACTTC.

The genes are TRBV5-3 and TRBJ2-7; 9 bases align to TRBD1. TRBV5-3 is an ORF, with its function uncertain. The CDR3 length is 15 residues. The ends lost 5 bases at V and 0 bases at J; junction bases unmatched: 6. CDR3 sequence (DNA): TGTGCCAGAAGGGCCGGGACAGGGTTCTCCTACGAGCAGTACTTC. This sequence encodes CARRAGTGFSYEQYF.

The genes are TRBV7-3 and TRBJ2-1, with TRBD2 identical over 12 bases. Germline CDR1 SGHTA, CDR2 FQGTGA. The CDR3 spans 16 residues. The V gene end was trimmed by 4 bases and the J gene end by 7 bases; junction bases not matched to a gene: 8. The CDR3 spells CASSSPSGRANNEQFF. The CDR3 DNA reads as TGTGCCAGCAGCTCCCCTAGCGGGAGGGCCAATAATGAGCAGTTCTTC.

The CDR3 is CASSEVQGTEAFF. In nucleotides, the CDR3 is TGTGCCAGCAGTGAAGTTCAGGGAACTGAAGCTTTCTTT. The chain couples TRBV6-1 to TRBJ1-1, with D perhaps TRBD1 (5 bases). Germline CDR1 reads MNHNS; CDR2 reads SASEGT. V lost 1 base, J lost 5 bases, and 8 bases lay in between. The CDR3 is 13 residues long.

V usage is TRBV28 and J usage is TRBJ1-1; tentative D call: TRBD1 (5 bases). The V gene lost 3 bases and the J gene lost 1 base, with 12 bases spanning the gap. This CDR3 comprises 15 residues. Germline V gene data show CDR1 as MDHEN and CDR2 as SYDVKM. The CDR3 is CASSFRVQGNTEAFF. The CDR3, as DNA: TGTGCCAGCAGTTTCAGGGTTCAGGGGAACACTGAAGCTTTCTTT. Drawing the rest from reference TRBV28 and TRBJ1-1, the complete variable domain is DVKVTQSSRYLVKRTGEKVFLECVQDMDHENMFWYRQDPGLGLRLIYFSYDVKMKEKGDIPEGYSVSREKKERFSLILESASTNQTSMYLCASSFRVQGNTEAFFGQGTRLTVV.

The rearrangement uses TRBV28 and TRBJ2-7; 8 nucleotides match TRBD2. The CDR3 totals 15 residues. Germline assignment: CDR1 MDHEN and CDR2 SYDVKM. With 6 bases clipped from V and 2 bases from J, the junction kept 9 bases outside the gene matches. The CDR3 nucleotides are TGTGCCAGCAGCCCGGGGGGGGGTGGTCCCTACGAGCAGTACTTC. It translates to CASSPGGGGPYEQYF. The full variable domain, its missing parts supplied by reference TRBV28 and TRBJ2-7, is DVKVTQSSRYLVKRTGEKVFLECVQDMDHENMFWYRQDPGLGLRLIYFSYDVKMKEKGDIPEGYSVSREKKERFSLILESASTNQTSMYLCASSPGGGGPYEQYFGPGTRLTVT.

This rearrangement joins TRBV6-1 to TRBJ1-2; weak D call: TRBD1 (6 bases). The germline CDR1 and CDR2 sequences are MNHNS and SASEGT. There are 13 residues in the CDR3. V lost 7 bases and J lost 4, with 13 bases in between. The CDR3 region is CASNQGQSYGYTF. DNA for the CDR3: TGTGCCAGCAACCAAGGACAGTCCTATGGCTACACCTTC.

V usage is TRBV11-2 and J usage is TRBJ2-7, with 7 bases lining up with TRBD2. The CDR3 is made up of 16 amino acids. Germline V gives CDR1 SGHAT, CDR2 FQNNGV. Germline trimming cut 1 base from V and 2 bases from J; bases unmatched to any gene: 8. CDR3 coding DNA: TGTGCCAGCAGCTTAGGCGCAGCGGGAATGCCCTACGAGCAGTACTTC. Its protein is CASSLGAAGMPYEQYF.